The 30 T cell receptor beta chains in this list originate from one sample, sequenced in a study of blood T cells in healthy people across ages. The use of a sample-barcoded 5' primer and a J-beta primer mix characterized a second PCR of roughly 6 to 12 cycles. TCRdb called the 5' RACE reads again in MiXCR, with one record for every CDR3 protein. Among 750,000 or so distinct CDR3 sequences listed, around 25% were seen once. The same sample was also studied in work on T cells of mothers and their children.

The sequencing input was blood. The receptors derive from a boy younger than 18 in good health.

This clonotype appeared many times. This chain connects TRBV13 to TRBJ2-1, with TRBD2 matching over 9 bases. This CDR3 contains 15 residues. After removal of 4 bases from V and 5 bases from J, the junction contained 6 bases not matched to a gene. CDR1 is PRHDT and CDR2 is FYEKMQ in the germline V gene (reference sequence). The CDR3 sequence: CASSSTGLANNEQFF. The CDR3 coding sequence is TGTGCCAGCAGCTCAACGGGACTAGCAAACAATGAGCAGTTCTTC.

This rearrangement joins TRBV5-6 to TRBJ1-3; weak D call: TRBD1 (5 bases). CDR3 size: 14 residues. V was pared by 2 bases and J by 4 bases, with 10 bases between. Germline CDR1 is SGHDT and CDR2 is YYEEEE. The CDR3 DNA is TGTGCCAGCAGCTTTGGGACCCGCGGAAACACCATATATTTT. This sequence encodes CASSFGTRGNTIYF.

The chain links TRBV2 to TRBJ2-5; D remains unclear. The V gene's germline CDR1 is SNHLY and CDR2 FYNNEI. Trimming left V 4 bases short and J 7 bases short, with 16 bases between. The CDR3 extends over 14 amino acids. The CDR3 region has the DNA TGTGCCAGCAGTGGGTACAGTCAAGTAGGGACCCAGTACTTC. It specifies CASSGYSQVGTQYF.

The chain employs TRBV29-1 and TRBJ2-7; possible D gene TRBD2, 5 bases. The V gene's germline CDR1 is SQVTM and CDR2 ANQGSEA. Trimming took off 5 bases at V and 7 bases at J, with 9 bases between the two ends. CDR3 length equals 10 residues. In DNA form, the CDR3 reads TGCAGCGTTCTTTCGGGAGAGCAGTACTTC. Encoded protein: CSVLSGEQYF.

The chain is built from TRBV12-3 or TRBV12-4 and TRBJ2-3, with 11 bases identical to TRBD2. The CDR3 consists of 14 residues. With V trimmed by 5 bases and J by 5 bases, 3 bases remained unmatched. The CDR3 DNA sequence: TGTGCCAGCAGTGTGACTAGCGGGATAGATACGCAGTATTTT. It encodes CASSVTSGIDTQYF.

This clonotype turned up a few times. V gene TRBV6-1 combines with J gene TRBJ1-6; tentative D call: TRBD1 (6 bases). Germline V gene lookup returns CDR1 MNHNS and CDR2 SASEGT. CDR3 length equals 16 residues. Trimming cost V 5 bases and J 13 bases, with 24 bases left between them. The DNA of the CDR3 is TGTGCCAGCAGTAAGGGGGTGGGGACGCCCCATTTGCCCCTCCACTTT. Its protein product is CASSKGVGTPHLPLHF.

This chain connects TRBV7-9 to TRBJ2-1; TRBD2 matches at 7 bases. The CDR3 contains 16 residues. Trimming took 5 bases from V and 7 from J; bases not matched to a gene: 14. CDR1 and CDR2 (germline): SEHNR, FQNEAQ (reference sequence). The CDR3, as DNA: TGTGCCAGCAGCCCACAGCTAGCGGAAAGGATAAATGAGCAGTTCTTC. This gives the protein CASSPQLAERINEQFF.

The V gene is TRBV20-1, the J gene TRBJ2-3; 7 nucleotides line up with TRBD2. The J segment lost 7 bases and the V segment lost 5 bases, leaving 9 bases of the junction unmatched. This CDR3 contains 13 residues. Germline assignment: CDR1 DFQATT and CDR2 SNEGSKA (reference sequence). The chain's CDR3 is CSARGEAVNTQYF. CDR3 in DNA: TGCAGTGCTCGGGGGGAGGCGGTGAATACGCAGTATTTT.

The genes are TRBV2 and TRBJ2-2; 7 nucleotides agree with TRBD1. The CDR3 contains 15 residues. Trimming cost V 8 bases and J 1 base; bases outside gene matches: 7. Germline V gene data show CDR1 as SNHLY and CDR2 as FYNNEI. The CDR3 is CASRGRTGNTGELFF. In nucleotides, the CDR3 is TGTGCCAGCCGGGGAAGGACAGGGAACACCGGGGAGCTGTTTTTT.

This clonotype was detected many times. The rearrangement links TRBV7-2 to TRBJ2-1, with no clear D. The CDR3 extends over 13 amino acids. V was trimmed by 1 base and J by 6 bases, leaving 7 bases between them. The germline CDR1 and CDR2 sequences are SGHTA and FQGNSA. In DNA form, the CDR3 reads TGTGCCAGCAGCTTAGATGGTGTCAATGAGCAGTTCTTC. Protein: CASSLDGVNEQFF.

Only a few counts were recorded for this clonotype. V is TRBV20-1 and J is TRBJ2-5; a possible D gene is TRBD2 (6 bases). The J call is doubtful: the DNA matches TRBJ2-1 better. The CDR3 is made up of 16 amino acids. Per the germline V gene, CDR1 is DFQATT and CDR2 is SNEGSKA (reference sequence). This CDR3 reads CSALLADLGRYNEQFF. The DNA for the CDR3 is TGCAGTGCCCTACTAGCCGACTTGGGCAGGTACAATGAGCAGTTCTTC.

V is TRBV3-1 and J is TRBJ2-2; the match to TRBD2 covers 9 bases. Trimming removed 1 base from V and 0 bases from J; junction bases left unmatched: 0. This CDR3 region has 16 residues. Germline CDR1 LGHDT, CDR2 YNNKEL (reference sequence). CDR3 nucleotides: TGTGCCAGCAGCCAAGGCGGGAGGGCGAACACCGGGGAGCTGTTTTTT. Amino acid sequence: CASSQGGRANTGELFF.

The table lists this clonotype with a few counts. The V call is TRBV9, the J call TRBJ2-5; TRBD2 might be the D (6 bases). Germline loops: CDR1 SGDLS, CDR2 YYNGEE. CDR3 size: 13 residues. V was clipped by 5 bases and J by 5 bases, with 13 bases between them. CDR3 residues: CASRPEGGETQYF. The CDR3 DNA is TGTGCCAGCAGGCCCGAAGGAGGGGAGACCCAGTACTTC.

The chain is built from TRBV5-1 and TRBJ2-5; 11 bases match TRBD2. Trimming cost V 0 bases and J 5 bases; bases outside gene matches: 6. This CDR3 is built from 16 residues. Per the germline V gene, CDR1 is SGHRS and CDR2 is YFSETQ. CDR3 amino acids: CASSLAPSGGPETQYF. The DNA for the CDR3 is TGCGCCAGCAGCTTGGCCCCTAGCGGGGGGCCGGAGACCCAGTACTTC.

This clonotype was counted between two and nine times. This chain links TRBV5-1 with TRBJ2-7; 7 bases are a match to TRBD2. This CDR3 spans 13 amino acids. With V trimmed by 4 bases and J by 3 bases, 4 bases remained unmatched. Germline V lookup: CDR1 SGHRS, CDR2 YFSETQ. The CDR3 region has the DNA TGCGCCAGCAGCGCTAGCGGACTCTACGAGCAGTACTTC. It specifies CASSASGLYEQYF.

To note about this clonotype: A much larger clone is a single base away; this may be a read error. The CDR3 loop reads CASSQGQGVYEQYF. In DNA, the CDR3 is TGCGCCAGCAGCCAAGGACAGGGGGTCTACGAGCAGTACTTC. The rearrangement uses TRBV4-1 and TRBJ2-7; TRBD1 aligns across 9 bases. The CDR3 extends over 14 amino acids. The trim removed 1 base at V and 3 bases at J, leaving 1 base unmatched. CDR1 MGHRA and CDR2 YSYEKL come from the germline V gene.

This chain joins TRBV20-1 and TRBJ2-3; D possibly corresponds to TRBD2 (7 bases). Trimming cost V 3 bases and J 2 bases, with 15 bases left between them. Germline V lookup: CDR1 DFQATT, CDR2 SNEGSKA (reference sequence). This CDR3 region has 15 residues. CDR3 in amino acids: CSASRGGYLTDTQYF. DNA for the CDR3: TGCAGTGCTAGTAGGGGGGGATATCTCACAGATACGCAGTATTTT.

This chain links TRBV20-1 with TRBJ2-5; tentatively, D is TRBD2 (6 bases). The V gene's germline CDR1 is DFQATT and CDR2 SNEGSKA (reference sequence). Trimming stripped 3 bases from V and 2 bases from J, with 19 bases between. This CDR3 comprises 16 residues. CDR3: CSASGIAGKTQETQYF. The CDR3 bases are TGCAGTGCTAGTGGCATCGCGGGGAAAACACAAGAGACCCAGTACTTC.

The rearrangement joins TRBV7-2 to TRBJ2-5; 7 positions agree with TRBD2. The J call may be mistaken, given a closer DNA end match to TRBJ2-7. Germline loops: CDR1 SGHTA, CDR2 FQGNSA. This CDR3 spans 15 amino acids. The CDR3 DNA reads as TGTGCCAGCAGCTTAGGTCTAGCGGACCTCTACGAGCAGTACTTC. Protein: CASSLGLADLYEQYF.

The CDR3: CSARMTGGNEKLFF. CDR3 bases: TGCAGTGCTAGAATGACAGGGGGGAATGAAAAACTGTTTTTT. The chain links TRBV20-1 to TRBJ1-4, with 9 positions matching TRBD1. The CDR3 has 14 residues. J gave up 5 bases and V 2 bases, and 3 bases lay outside the gene matches. Germline V gives CDR1 DFQATT, CDR2 SNEGSKA (reference sequence).

This clonotype was counted only a few times. Relative to the germline gene, one junction end is altered; a read error may explain this. The CDR3, as DNA: TGCGCCAGCAGCAAAGACAGCGAGTATAATGAAAAACTGTTTTTT. Its protein product is CASSKDSEYNEKLFF. The gene calls are TRBV4-3 and TRBJ1-4, with a weak D call TRBD1 (5 bases). This CDR3 has 15 amino acids. CDR1 and CDR2 (germline): LGHNA, YSLEER.

The chain links TRBV29-1 to TRBJ2-7; 7 bases map to TRBD2. CDR3 size: 12 residues. Germline V gives CDR1 SQVTM, CDR2 ANQGSEA. J was trimmed by 5 bases and V by 6 bases; bases with no gene match: 7. CDR3 sequence (DNA): TGCAGCGTCCCTAGCGGAGGAGACGAGCAGTACTTC. Translated: CSVPSGGDEQYF.

The chain employs TRBV20-1 and TRBJ1-5, with TRBD1 identical over 7 bases. V lost 0 bases and J lost 7; bases outside the gene matches: 9. This CDR3 has 15 residues. The germline V gene encodes CDR1 DFQATT and CDR2 SNEGSKA (reference sequence). In DNA form, the CDR3 reads TGCAGTGCTAGAGATCTTGGGACAGTCAGACAGCCCCAGCATTTT. It specifies CSARDLGTVRQPQHF.

Worth noting for this clonotype: Being one base from a much bigger clone, this may be a read error. This chain joins TRBV25-1 and TRBJ2-5; D remains ambiguous. The germline CDR1 and CDR2 sequences are MGHDK and SYGVNS. This CDR3 has 12 residues. The CDR3 sequence: CASRGSQETRYF. CDR3 nucleotides: TGTGCCAGCCGTGGCAGTCAAGAGACCCGGTACTTC.

J is TRBJ2-7 and V is TRBV7-2; no clear D gene. V shed 1 base and J shed 2 bases, with 9 bases lying between them. From germline, CDR1 is SGHTA and CDR2 FQGNSA. This CDR3 spans 14 amino acids. Here the CDR3 DNA reads TGTGCCAGCAGCTTAGAACCCGGAACCTACGAGCAGTACTTC. Its translation is CASSLEPGTYEQYF.

This chain links TRBV12-3 or TRBV12-4 with TRBJ2-3; tentative D call: TRBD2 (5 bases). The CDR3 totals 12 residues. The V gene lost 6 bases and the J gene lost 4 bases, with 8 bases spanning the gap. The CDR3 coding sequence is TGTGCCAGCAGAGTGAGGGCAGATACGCAGTATTTT. Translation gives CASRVRADTQYF.

This clonotype showed up just a few times. This rearrangement joins TRBV29-1 to TRBJ2-1; D unclear. The CDR3 has 13 amino acids. V was clipped by 1 base and J by 7 bases, with 11 bases between them. Germline CDR1 SQVTM, CDR2 ANQGSEA. CDR3 loop: CSVEVGLGNEQFF. Written as DNA, the CDR3 is TGCAGCGTTGAAGTCGGGCTTGGGAATGAGCAGTTCTTC.

The chain has TRBV12-5 and TRBJ2-7; tentative D call: TRBD2 (6 bases). The CDR3 runs 14 residues. CDR1 and CDR2 (germline): LGHNT, FRNRAP. The V end was cut by 8 bases, the J end by 0 bases, with 14 bases between. CDR3 DNA sequence: TGTGCTAGTACCTCGGCGGGGAGCTCCTACGAGCAGTACTTC. Protein: CASTSAGSSYEQYF.

The chain links TRBV6-1 to TRBJ2-7; the D gene could be TRBD1 or TRBD2 (6 bases each). The CDR3 consists of 12 residues. Germline V lookup: CDR1 MNHNS, CDR2 SASEGT. The germline V and J ends were trimmed by 2 bases and 8 bases, with 10 bases remaining between them. The chain's CDR3 is CASSERRGQQYF. CDR3 DNA sequence: TGTGCCAGCAGTGAACGTCGGGGGCAGCAGTACTTC.

Concerning this clonotype itself: One end of the junction varies from germline; a read error may be responsible. The V and J genes are TRBV5-1 and TRBJ2-1, with 12 bases fitting TRBD2. Germline CDR1 and CDR2: SGHRS and YFSETQ. This CDR3 comprises 15 residues. CDR3: CASSLAGGPGNEQFF. Written as DNA, the CDR3 is TGTGCCAGCAGTCTAGCGGGGGGGCCAGGGAATGAGCAGTTCTTC. The complete variable domain, with remaining parts taken from reference TRBV5-1 and TRBJ2-1, reads KAGVTQTPRYLIKTRGQQVTLSCSPISGHRSVSWYQQTPGQGLQFLFEYFSETQRNKGNFPGRFSGRQFSNSRSEMNVSTLELGDSALYLCASSLAGGPGNEQFFGPGTRLTVL.